Listed below are T cell receptor beta chains from one sample, sequenced in a study of CD8 T cells in ankylosing spondylitis. TCRdb analysed the 5' RACE reads with MiXCR anew, one entry per CDR3 protein. The sample lists 130,000 or so distinct CDR3 sequences, 17% occurring once. Sequencing was done on a sample of blood, either unsorted or a sorted T cell fraction (not recorded which). The receptors shown here come from a male donor with ankylosing spondylitis. The CDR3 runs from the conserved cysteine through the conserved F or W. The D gene is left open where the match is weak. Expanded clones get a size class; other rows say once, few or many, or leave the size out.

size	J	D	V	DNA	CDR3
.	TRBJ2-5	.	TRBV6-5	TGTGCCAGCAGTTACTTAGGGTTTGGACGGCCGCAAGAGACCCAGTACTTC	CASSYLGFGRPQETQYF
few	TRBJ2-5	TRBD1	TRBV20-1	TGCAGTGCTCCGTCCCGGGACAGGCGTTGGGAGACCCAGTACTTC	CSAPSRDRRWETQYF
.	TRBJ1-1	.	TRBV4-2	TGTGCCAGCAGCCCGTTTCTCGGAGGGAACACTGAAGCTTTCTTT	CASSPFLGGNTEAFF
few	TRBJ1-1	TRBD1	TRBV7-8	TGTGCCAGCAGCGTCAGGGGGCGTGAGGCTTACACTGAAGCTTTCTTT	CASSVRGREAYTEAFF
few	TRBJ2-3	.	TRBV27	TGTGCCAGCAGTGGACCCTCTTCGGTCACAGATACGCAGTATTTT	CASSGPSSVTDTQYF
.	TRBJ2-7	TRBD1	TRBV29-1	TGCAGCGGTATGACAGGGGACTCCTACGAGCAGTACTTC	CSGMTGDSYEQYF
.	TRBJ1-1	TRBD1	TRBV7-9	TGTGCCAGCAGCCGACAGGGTTACACTGAAGCTTTCTTT	CASSRQGYTEAFF
few	TRBJ2-1	TRBD2	TRBV7-2	TGTGCCAGCTCCCCCCCGGGGGCTAGCGGGAGCGATGAGCAGTTCTTC	CASSPPGASGSDEQFF
.	TRBJ1-4	.	TRBV27	TGTGCCAGCAGCCCAGTGGGGGATAATGAAAAACTGTTTTTT	CASSPVGDNEKLFF
few	TRBJ2-1	TRBD1	TRBV9	TGTGCCAGCAGAGAGGGGGCCTTGGTGGGTGAGCAGTTCTTC	CASREGALVGEQFF
few	TRBJ1-2	.	TRBV20-1	TGCAGTGCTAGAGATCGGAGACAGTCCTACTATGGCTACACCTTC	CSARDRRQSYYGYTF
few	TRBJ2-1	TRBD2	TRBV5-1	TGCGCCAGCAGCCAAGGACTAGCGGGAGAGTCGGGTGAGCAGTTCTTC	CASSQGLAGESGEQFF
few	TRBJ1-1	.	TRBV5-6	TGTGCCAGCAGCTATGGGGGGACTGAAGCTTTCTTT	CASSYGGTEAFF
.	TRBJ1-2	.	TRBV11-1	TGTGCCAGCGAAAGACACCCGGACAGACAAACAACTAACTATGGCTACACCTTC	CASERHPDRQTTNYGYTF
.	TRBJ2-7	TRBD1	TRBV2	TGTGCCAGCAGTGAGGGACAGGGGATTCACTACGAGCAGTACTTC	CASSEGQGIHYEQYF
few	TRBJ2-3	.	TRBV2	TGTGCCAGCAGTGCCCAGCGGAACACAGATACGCAGTATTTT	CASSAQRNTDTQYF
.	TRBJ2-7	.	TRBV27	TGTGCCAGCAGTTTATCGGTCAGGGGCTCGGGCTCCTACGAGCAGTACTTC	CASSLSVRGSGSYEQYF
.	TRBJ2-5	.	TRBV6-1	TGTGCCAGCAGGACGGACAGCAGAGGGACCCAGTACTTC	CASRTDSRGTQYF
.	TRBJ2-3	.	TRBV29-1	TGCAGCGTTGTGGGGCAGGGACGCACAGATACGCAGTATTTT	CSVVGQGRTDTQYF
few	TRBJ2-1	TRBD1	TRBV4-1	TGCGCCAGCAGCCAAGAGGGCGCAGGGGGCTACAATGAGCAGTTCTTC	CASSQEGAGGYNEQFF
.	TRBJ2-1	TRBD2	TRBV5-1	TGCGCCAGCAGCTTGGTGGGCGGGAGGGCCGACAATGAGCAGTTCTTC	CASSLVGGRADNEQFF
.	TRBJ1-1	.	TRBV4-1	TGCGCCAGCAGCCAGCATCCAGGGTTAAAAAACACTGAAGCTTTCTTT	CASSQHPGLKNTEAFF
many	TRBJ2-7	.	TRBV28	TGTGCCAGCAGTGATTACTACGAGCAGTACTTC	CASSDYYEQYF
.	TRBJ1-6	TRBD1	TRBV2	TGTGCCAGCGGTGAGTGGACAGGGGAGAATTCACCCCTCCACTTT	CASGEWTGENSPLHF
many	TRBJ1-3	.	TRBV29-1	TGCAGCGTTGAAGGATACCCGGCACACTCTGGAAACACCATATATTTT	CSVEGYPAHSGNTIYF
many	TRBJ1-1	.	TRBV28	TGTGCCATCTCGTCGGACGGTTACACTGAAGCTTTCTTT	CAISSDGYTEAFF
.	TRBJ1-3	.	TRBV4-2	TGTGCCAGCAACCAAGGGGGAAACACCATATATTTT	CASNQGGNTIYF
many	TRBJ2-2	.	TRBV6-1	TGTGCCAGCAGTGAAGCGGGGGGACGAGCCGGGGAGCTGTTTTTT	CASSEAGGRAGELFF
few	TRBJ1-5	.	TRBV27	TGTGCCAGCAGTTTAGGGCTTGGTGAAGGTGAACAGCCCCAGCATTTT	CASSLGLGEGEQPQHF
many	TRBJ2-1	TRBD1	TRBV6-1	TGTGCCAGCAGGCCTGGGACAGGGAGGTACAATGAGCAGTTCTTC	CASRPGTGRYNEQFF
few	TRBJ2-1	.	TRBV5-8	TGTGCCAGCAGCTTCAGACAGGGAGGCGAGCAGTTCTTC	CASSFRQGGEQFF
once	TRBJ2-3	.	TRBV3-1	TGTGCCAGCAGCCAAGAGTCCCCTGTAGAACTGGGCTCTAGCACAGATACGCAGTATTTT	CASSQESPVELGSSTDTQYF